The table lists the clone carrying this T cell receptor (beta chain) with a few counts. The antigen remains unidentified. This sample is drawn from a study of identical twins. Study conclusions and caveats: Fewer insertions marked abundant cord blood beta clonotypes; young adult naive trended weakly, memory not at all.

TCRdb re-called the 5' RACE reads through MiXCR, storing one row per CDR3 protein. The data show fewer than 350,000 distinct CDR3 sequences, about 8.3% seen once. The CDR3 covers 14 residues. Germline loops: CDR1 SEHNR, CDR2 FQNEAQ (reference sequence). Between the trimmed V and J ends, which lost 5 bases and 7 bases, there was a span of 12 bases. These data also formed part of another study, on yellow fever vaccine responses in identical twins. That publication notes: Vaccine T cell responses of twins reportedly seemed partly convergent and partly personalized.

This clonotype was obtained from a woman aged 18-30 years in good health. The sequencing sample was made of memory (CD45RO+) T cells sorted from blood. V is TRBV7-9 and J is TRBJ1-6; no clear D gene. The CDR3 nucleotides read TGTGCCAGCAGCACACAAGGCAGAAATTCACCCCTCCACTTT. This translates into CASSTQGRNSPLHF.